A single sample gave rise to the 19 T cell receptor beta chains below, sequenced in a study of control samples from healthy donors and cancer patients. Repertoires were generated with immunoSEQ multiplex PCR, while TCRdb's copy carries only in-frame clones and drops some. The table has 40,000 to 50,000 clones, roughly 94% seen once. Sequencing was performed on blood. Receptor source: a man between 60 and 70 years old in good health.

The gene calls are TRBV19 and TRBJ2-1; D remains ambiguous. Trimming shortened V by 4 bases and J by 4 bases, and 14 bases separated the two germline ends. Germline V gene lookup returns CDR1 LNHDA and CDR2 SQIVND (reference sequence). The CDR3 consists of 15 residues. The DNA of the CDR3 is TGTGCCAGTAGTAAGGGCCCAGGATTATACAATGAGCAGTTCTTC. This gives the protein CASSKGPGLYNEQFF.

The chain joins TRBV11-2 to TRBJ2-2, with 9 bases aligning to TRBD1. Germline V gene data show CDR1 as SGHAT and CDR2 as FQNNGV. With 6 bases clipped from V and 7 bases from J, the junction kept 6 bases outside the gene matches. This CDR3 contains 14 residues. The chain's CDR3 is CASRGTGPSGELFF. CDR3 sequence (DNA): TGTGCCAGCAGGGGGACAGGGCCCAGCGGGGAGCTGTTTTTT. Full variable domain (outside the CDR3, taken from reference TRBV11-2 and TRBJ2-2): EAGVAQSPRYKIIEKRQSVAFWCNPISGHATLYWYQQILGQGPKLLIQFQNNGVVDDSQLPKDRFSAERLKGVDSTLKIQPAKLEDSAVYLCASRGTGPSGELFFGEGSRLTVL.

CDR3 residues: CASSHSVQQFF. The CDR3 DNA reads as TGTGCCAGCAGCCACTCGGTGCAGCAGTTCTTC. The genes are TRBV3-1 (or the pseudogene TRBV3-2) and TRBJ2-1; D gene uncertain. With 3 bases removed from V and 11 bases from J, the gap between germline ends came to 8 bases. The CDR3 loop spans 11 amino acids. Germline CDR1 is LGHDT and CDR2 is YNNKEL (reference sequence).

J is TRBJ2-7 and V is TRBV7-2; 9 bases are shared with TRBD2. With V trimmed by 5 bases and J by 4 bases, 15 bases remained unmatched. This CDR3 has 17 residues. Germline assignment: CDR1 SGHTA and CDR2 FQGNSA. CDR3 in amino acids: CASSPRRGSSGTYEQYF. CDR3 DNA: TGTGCCAGCAGCCCTAGACGGGGGTCTAGCGGGACTTACGAGCAGTACTTC.

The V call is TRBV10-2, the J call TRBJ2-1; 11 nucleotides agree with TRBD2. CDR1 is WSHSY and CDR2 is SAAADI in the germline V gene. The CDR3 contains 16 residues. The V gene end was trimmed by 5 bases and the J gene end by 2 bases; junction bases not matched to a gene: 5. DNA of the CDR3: TGCGCCAGCAGTTTACTAGCGGGAGACACCTACAATGAGCAGTTCTTC. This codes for CASSLLAGDTYNEQFF.

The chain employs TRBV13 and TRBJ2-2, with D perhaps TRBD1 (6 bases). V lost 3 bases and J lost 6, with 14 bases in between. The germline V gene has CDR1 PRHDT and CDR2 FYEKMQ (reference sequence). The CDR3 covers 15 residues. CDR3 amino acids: CASSFPLQGAGELFF. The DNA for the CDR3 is TGTGCCAGCAGCTTTCCCTTACAGGGCGCCGGGGAGCTGTTTTTT.

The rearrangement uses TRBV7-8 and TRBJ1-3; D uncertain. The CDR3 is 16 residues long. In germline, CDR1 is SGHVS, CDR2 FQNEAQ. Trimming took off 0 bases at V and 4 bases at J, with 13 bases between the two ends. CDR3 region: CASSLAQEAFGNTIYF. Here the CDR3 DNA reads TGTGCCAGCAGCTTAGCGCAGGAGGCCTTCGGAAACACCATATATTTT. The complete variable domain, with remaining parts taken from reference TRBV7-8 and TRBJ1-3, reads GAGVSQSPRYKVAKRGQDVALRCDPISGHVSLFWYQQALGQGPEFLTYFQNEAQLDKSGLPSDRFFAERPEGSVSTLKIQRTQQEDSAVYLCASSLAQEAFGNTIYFGEGSWLTVV.

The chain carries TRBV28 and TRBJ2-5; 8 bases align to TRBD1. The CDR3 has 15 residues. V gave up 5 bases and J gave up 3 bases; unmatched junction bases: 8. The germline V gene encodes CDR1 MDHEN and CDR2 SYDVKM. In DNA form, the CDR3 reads TGTGCCAGCAGTGTCCGGGGACAGGTAGAAGAGACCCAGTACTTC. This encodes CASSVRGQVEETQYF.

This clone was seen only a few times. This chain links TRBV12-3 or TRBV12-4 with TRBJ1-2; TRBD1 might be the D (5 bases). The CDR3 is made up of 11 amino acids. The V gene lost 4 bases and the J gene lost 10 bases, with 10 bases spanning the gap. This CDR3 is CASSSGTIYTF. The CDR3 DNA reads TGTGCCAGCAGTTCCGGGACGATCTACACCTTC.

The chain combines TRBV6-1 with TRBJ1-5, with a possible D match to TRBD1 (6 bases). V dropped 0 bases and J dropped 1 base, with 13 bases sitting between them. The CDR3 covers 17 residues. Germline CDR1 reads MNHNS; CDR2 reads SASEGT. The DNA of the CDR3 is TGTGCCAGCAGTGAAGCTGGGGGCGCGTCGAGCAATCAGCCCCAGCATTTT. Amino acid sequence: CASSEAGGASSNQPQHF.

DNA for the CDR3: TGTGCCAGCAGCCGATCCCATCCGGCGCAGTATTTT. Its translation is CASSRSHPAQYF. J is TRBJ2-3 and V is TRBV3-1 (or the pseudogene TRBV3-2); D unresolved. V shed 4 bases and J shed 10 bases, with 12 bases lying between them. From germline, CDR1 is LGHDT and CDR2 YNNKEL (reference sequence). CDR3 length: 12 residues.

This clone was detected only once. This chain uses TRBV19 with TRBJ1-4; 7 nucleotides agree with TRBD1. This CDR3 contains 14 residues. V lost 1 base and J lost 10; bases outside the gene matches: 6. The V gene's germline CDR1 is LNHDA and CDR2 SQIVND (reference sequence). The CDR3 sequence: CASSIGQGEGKLFF. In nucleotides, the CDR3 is TGTGCCAGTAGTATAGGACAGGGCGAGGGAAAACTGTTTTTT.

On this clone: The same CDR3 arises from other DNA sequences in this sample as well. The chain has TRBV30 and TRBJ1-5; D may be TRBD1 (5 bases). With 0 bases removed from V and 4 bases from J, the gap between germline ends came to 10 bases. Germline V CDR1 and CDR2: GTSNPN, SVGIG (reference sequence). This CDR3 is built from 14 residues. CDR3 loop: CAWSVRWGNQPQHF. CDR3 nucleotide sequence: TGTGCCTGGAGTGTACGGTGGGGGAATCAGCCCCAGCATTTT.

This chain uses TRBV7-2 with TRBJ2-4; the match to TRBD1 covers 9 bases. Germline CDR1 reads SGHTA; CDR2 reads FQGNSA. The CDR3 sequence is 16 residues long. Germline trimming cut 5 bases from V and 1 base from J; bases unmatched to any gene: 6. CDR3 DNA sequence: TGTGCCAGCAGCCTCGGACAGGGGATGGCCAAAAACATTCAGTACTTC. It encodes CASSLGQGMAKNIQYF.

The CDR3 reads CASSQDRARATGGYTF. The DNA of the CDR3 is TGTGCCAGCAGCCAAGATCGGGCCAGGGCAACGGGTGGCTACACCTTC. The genes are TRBV3-1 (or the pseudogene TRBV3-2) and TRBJ1-2; D might be TRBD1 (5 bases). Looked up from germline, CDR1 is LGHDT and CDR2 is YNNKEL (reference sequence). CDR3 length: 16 amino acids. V was clipped by 0 bases and J by 7 bases, with 18 bases between them.

The CDR3: CASNLRANTEAFF. DNA of the CDR3: TGTGCCAGCAACCTCAGGGCGAACACTGAAGCTTTCTTT. The rearrangement joins TRBV28 to TRBJ1-1; D is perhaps TRBD1 (5 bases). Trimming stripped 7 bases from V and 1 base from J, with 10 bases between. The CDR3 consists of 13 residues. Germline V gene sequence: CDR1 MDHEN, CDR2 SYDVKM.

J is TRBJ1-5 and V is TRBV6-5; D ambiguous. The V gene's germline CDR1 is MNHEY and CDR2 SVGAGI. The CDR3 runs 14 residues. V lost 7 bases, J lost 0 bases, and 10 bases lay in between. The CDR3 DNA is TGTGCCAGCAATGGGCACCTTAGCAATCAGCCCCAGCATTTT. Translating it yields CASNGHLSNQPQHF.

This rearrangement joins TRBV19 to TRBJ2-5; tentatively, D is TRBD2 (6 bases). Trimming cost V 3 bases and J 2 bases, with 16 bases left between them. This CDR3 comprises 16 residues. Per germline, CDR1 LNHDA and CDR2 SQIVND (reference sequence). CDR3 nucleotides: TGTGCCAGTAGTATGTTGGGCGGGACGCCGCAAGAGACCCAGTACTTC. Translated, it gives CASSMLGGTPQETQYF.

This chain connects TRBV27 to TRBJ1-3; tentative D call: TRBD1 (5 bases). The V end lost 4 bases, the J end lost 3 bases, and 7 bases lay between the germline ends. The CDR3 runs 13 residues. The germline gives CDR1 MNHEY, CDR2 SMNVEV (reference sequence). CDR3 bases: TGTGCCAGCAGTTCAGGGTATGGAAACACCATATATTTT. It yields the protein CASSSGYGNTIYF.